This entry concerns a single T cell receptor beta chain. Its antigen is not identified. These data are taken from a study of siplizumab effects on memory and regulatory T cells. Study conclusions and caveats: No more than a minor fraction of alloreactive clones could be traced back to unstimulated subsets. Both greater diversity than memory cells and a major contribution to the alloresponse seemed to characterize naive T cells. Significant reduction of alloreactive sequences traceable to unstimulated CD4+ memory cells was observed with siplizumab.

Repertoires were generated with immunoSEQ multiplex PCR, while TCRdb's copy carries only in-frame clones and drops some. Here the sample spans some 97,000 clones, 91% being singletons. Sequencing was done on a sample of CD4+ T cells sorted from blood. The TCR sequence derives from a human donor in good health.

CDR3 DNA: TGTGCCAGCAGTTCATCATTGGGACTAGCGGACACAGATACGCAGTATTTT. It encodes CASSSSLGLADTDTQYF. The chain is built from TRBV28 and TRBJ2-3; 11 nucleotides agree with TRBD2. CDR1 and CDR2 (germline): MDHEN, SYDVKM. This CDR3 contains 17 residues. Trimming at V came to 4 bases and at J to 2 bases, leaving 8 bases not matched to a gene. Looking up the rest from reference TRBV28 and TRBJ2-3 gives the full variable domain: DVKVTQSSRYLVKRTGEKVFLECVQDMDHENMFWYRQDPGLGLRLIYFSYDVKMKEKGDIPEGYSVSREKKERFSLILESASTNQTSMYLCASSSSLGLADTDTQYFGPGTRLTVL.